This T cell receptor (beta chain) was identified in a study of blood T cell repertoires in COVID-19. Germline V gene data show CDR1 as SGHDN and CDR2 as FVKESK. V dropped 4 bases and J dropped 3; count of bases not matched to a gene: 9. This CDR3 spans 16 amino acids. Authors' data handling: Nucleated cell counts were estimated from reference gene primer amplification. Produced via immunoSEQ multiplex PCR; TCRdb's table is partial and in-frame only. The V and J calls and clone size come from that table; D and trimming were worked out from the DNA. The profile covers roughly 57,000 clones, with about 90% appearing a single time and about 7.2% taken by the ten largest.

Sequenced input: peripheral blood. The genes are TRBV14 and TRBJ2-3, with 8 bases identical to TRBD1. The sequence came from a man aged 55 to 70 with active or convalescent COVID-19. The CDR3 here is CASSLQGGFSTDTQYF. CDR3 bases: TGTGCCAGCAGCCTACAGGGGGGCTTTAGTACAGATACGCAGTATTTT.